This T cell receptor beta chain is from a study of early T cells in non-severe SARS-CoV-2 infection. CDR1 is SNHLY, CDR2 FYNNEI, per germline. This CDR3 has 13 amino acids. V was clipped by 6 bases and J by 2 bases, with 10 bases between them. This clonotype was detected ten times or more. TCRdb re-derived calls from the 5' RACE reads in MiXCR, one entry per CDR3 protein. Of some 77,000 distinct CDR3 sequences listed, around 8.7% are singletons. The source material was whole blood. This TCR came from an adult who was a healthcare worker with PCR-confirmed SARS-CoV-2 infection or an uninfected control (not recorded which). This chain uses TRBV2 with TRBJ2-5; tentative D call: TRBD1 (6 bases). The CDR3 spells CASSRDIQETQYF. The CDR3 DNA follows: TGTGCCAGCAGCCGGGACATTCAAGAGACCCAGTACTTC. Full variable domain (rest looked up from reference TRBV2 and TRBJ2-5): EPEVTQTPSHQVTQMGQEVILRCVPISNHLYFYWYRQILGQKVEFLVSFYNNEISEKSEIFDDQFSVERPDGSNFTLKIRSTKLEDSAMYFCASSRDIQETQYFGPGTRLLVL.